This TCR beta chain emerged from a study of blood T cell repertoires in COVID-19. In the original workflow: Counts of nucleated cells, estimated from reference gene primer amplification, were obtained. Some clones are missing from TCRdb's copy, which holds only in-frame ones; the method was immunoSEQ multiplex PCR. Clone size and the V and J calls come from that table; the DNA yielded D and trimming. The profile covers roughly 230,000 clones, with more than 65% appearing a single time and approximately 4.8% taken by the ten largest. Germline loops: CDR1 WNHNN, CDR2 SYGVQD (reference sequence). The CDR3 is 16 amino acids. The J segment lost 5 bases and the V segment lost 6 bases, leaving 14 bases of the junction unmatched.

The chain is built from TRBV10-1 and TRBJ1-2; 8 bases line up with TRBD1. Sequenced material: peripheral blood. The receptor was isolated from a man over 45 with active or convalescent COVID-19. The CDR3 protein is CASRGPGGQGGYGYTF. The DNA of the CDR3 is TGCGCCAGCAGGGGGCCCGGAGGACAGGGTGGGTATGGCTACACCTTC.